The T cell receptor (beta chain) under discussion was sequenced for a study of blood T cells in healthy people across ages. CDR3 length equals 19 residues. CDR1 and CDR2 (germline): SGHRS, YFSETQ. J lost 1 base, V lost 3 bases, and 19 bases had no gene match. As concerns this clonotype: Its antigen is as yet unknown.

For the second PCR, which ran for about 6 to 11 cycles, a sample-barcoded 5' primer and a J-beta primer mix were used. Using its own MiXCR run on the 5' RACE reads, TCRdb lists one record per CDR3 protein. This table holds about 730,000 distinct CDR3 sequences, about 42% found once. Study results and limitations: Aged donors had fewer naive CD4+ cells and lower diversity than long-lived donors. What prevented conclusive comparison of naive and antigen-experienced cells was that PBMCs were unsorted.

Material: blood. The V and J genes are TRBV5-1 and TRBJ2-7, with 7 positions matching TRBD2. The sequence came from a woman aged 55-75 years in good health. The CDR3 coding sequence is TGCGCCAGCAGCTCAACCCTCCCCCCCGGAAGGACTAGATCCTACGAGCAGTACTTC. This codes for CASSSTLPPGRTRSYEQYF.